This TCR beta chain is drawn from a study of T cell responses to AZD1222 COVID-19 vaccine. Points from the study as a whole: The span of vaccine-associated CD4 TCRs extended across spike, with dominance at 160-218 and 743-854. Spike-specific TCR breadth and depth went up after people got two AZD1222 doses.

On this clone itself: Its antigen is not known.

Produced via immunoSEQ multiplex PCR; TCRdb's table is partial and in-frame only. This sample carries over 150,000 clones, just under 95% of them seen once, and the ten largest clones take under 1.1%. V trimming: 8 bases; J trimming: 0 bases; junction bases outside the gene matches: 7. The CDR3 contains 15 residues. Germline CDR1 and CDR2: MNHEY and SVGAGI. V gene TRBV6-5 combines with J gene TRBJ1-5, with 7 bases aligning to TRBD1. The sequence was obtained from an adult who received the MenACWY meningococcal vaccine as a control. The specimen comprised peripheral blood, sampled 28 days after the second dose of the MenACWY control vaccine. In DNA form, the CDR3 reads TGTGCCAGCGATAGGGGACAGCATAGCAATCAGCCCCAGCATTTT. It encodes CASDRGQHSNQPQHF.